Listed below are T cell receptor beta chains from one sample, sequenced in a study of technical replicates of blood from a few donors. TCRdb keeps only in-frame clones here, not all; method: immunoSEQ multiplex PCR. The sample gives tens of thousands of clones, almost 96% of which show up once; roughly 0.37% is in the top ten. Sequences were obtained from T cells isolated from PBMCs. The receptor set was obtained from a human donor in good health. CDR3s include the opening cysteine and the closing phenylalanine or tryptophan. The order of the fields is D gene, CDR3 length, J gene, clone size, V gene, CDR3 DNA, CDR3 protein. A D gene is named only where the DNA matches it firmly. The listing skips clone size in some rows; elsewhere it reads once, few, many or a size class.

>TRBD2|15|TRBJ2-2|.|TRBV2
TGTGCCAGCAGTGCAGCGGGGGGGAACACCGGGGAGCTGTTTTTT
CASSAAGGNTGELFF
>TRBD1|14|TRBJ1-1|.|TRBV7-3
TGTGCCAGCAGCCTCACAGGGGGTGACACTGAAGCTTTCTTT
CASSLTGGDTEAFF
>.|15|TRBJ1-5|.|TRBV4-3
TGCGCCAGCAGTCGAATCTTACATAGCAATCAGCCCCAGCATTTT
CASSRILHSNQPQHF
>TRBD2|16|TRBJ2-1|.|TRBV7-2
TGTGCCAGCAGCTTTACTAGCGGGAGGGCCAGTAATGAGCAGTTCTTC
CASSFTSGRASNEQFF
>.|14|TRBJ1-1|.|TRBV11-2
TGTGCCAGCACCCGGGAGGCACTGAACACTGAAGCTTTCTTT
CASTREALNTEAFF
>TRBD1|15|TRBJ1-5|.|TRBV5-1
TGCGCCAGCAGCATGGGACAGGGCGAAGATCAGCCCCAGCATTTT
CASSMGQGEDQPQHF
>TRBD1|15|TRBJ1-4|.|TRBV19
TGTGCCAGTAGCTTCGGACAGGGCCTTAATGAAAAACTGTTTTTT
CASSFGQGLNEKLFF
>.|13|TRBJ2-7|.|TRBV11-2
TGTGCCAGCAGCTCACTAGTAATCCTCGAGCAGTACTTC
CASSSLVILEQYF
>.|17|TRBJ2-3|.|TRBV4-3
TGCGCCAGCAGCCAAGATTTGCCAGGACTTAGCACAGATACGCAGTATTTT
CASSQDLPGLSTDTQYF
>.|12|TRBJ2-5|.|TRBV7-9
TGTGCCAGCGAGGGGGGGGGTGAGACCCAGTACTTC
CASEGGGETQYF
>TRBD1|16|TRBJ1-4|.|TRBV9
TGTGCCAGCAGCGCCAGGGGGAAGGGGACTAATGAAAAACTGTTTTTT
CASSARGKGTNEKLFF
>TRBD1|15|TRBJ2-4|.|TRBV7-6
TGTGCCAGCAGCAGGGGGACAGGGTGGGCAAACATTCAGTACTTC
CASSRGTGWANIQYF
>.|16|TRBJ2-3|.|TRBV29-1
TGCAGCGTTGTAAGAGACGCAGGGCTTAGCACAGATACGCAGTATTTT
CSVVRDAGLSTDTQYF
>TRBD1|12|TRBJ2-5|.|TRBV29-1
TGCAGCGTTTCCGACAGGGTAGAGACCCAGTACTTC
CSVSDRVETQYF
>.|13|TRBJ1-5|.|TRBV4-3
TGCGCCAGCAGCCAAGGGGGAGGTCAGCCCCAGCATTTT
CASSQGGGQPQHF
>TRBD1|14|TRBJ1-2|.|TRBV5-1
TGCGCCAGCAGCTCAGGGACAGCTAACTATGGCTACACCTTC
CASSSGTANYGYTF
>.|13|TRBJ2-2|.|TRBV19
TGTGCCAGTAGTAGAGTAGACACCGGGGAGCTGTTTTTT
CASSRVDTGELFF
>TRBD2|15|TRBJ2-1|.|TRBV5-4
TGTGCCAGCAGCGACAGTGGCGGGAGGGCCAATGAGCAGTTCTTC
CASSDSGGRANEQFF
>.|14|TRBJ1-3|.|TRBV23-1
TGCGCCAGCAAACAGGCCTTCTCTGGAAACACCATATATTTT
CASKQAFSGNTIYF
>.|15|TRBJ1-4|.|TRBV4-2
TGTGCCAGCAGCCAAGATCCTGGCCCCGATGAAAAACTGTTTTTT
CASSQDPGPDEKLFF
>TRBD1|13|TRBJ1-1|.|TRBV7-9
TGTGCCAGCAGCTTAAACAGGGGCACTGAAGCTTTCTTT
CASSLNRGTEAFF
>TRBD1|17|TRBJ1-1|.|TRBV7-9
TGTGCCAGCAGCTTCCGACCGACAGGGGTTATAGTCACTGAAGCTTTCTTT
CASSFRPTGVIVTEAFF
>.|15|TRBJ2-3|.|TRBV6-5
TGTGCCAGCAGTAGGCTGGGGGGGGCTACAGATACGCAGTATTTT
CASSRLGGATDTQYF
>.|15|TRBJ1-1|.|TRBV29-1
TGCAGCGTTTCCTTACTAGACAGGCCCTACACTGAAGCTTTCTTT
CSVSLLDRPYTEAFF
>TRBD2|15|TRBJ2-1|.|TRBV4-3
TGCGCCAGCAGCCATCTAGCGGGAATGGACAATGAGCAGTTCTTC
CASSHLAGMDNEQFF
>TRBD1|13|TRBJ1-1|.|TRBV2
TGTGCCAGCAGCTCCACAGGGGGCACTGAAGCTTTCTTT
CASSSTGGTEAFF
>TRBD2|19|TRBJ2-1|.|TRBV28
TGTGCCAGCAGTTTCGTCCTAGCGGGGTCATTAAGGTCCTACAATGAGCAGTTCTTC
CASSFVLAGSLRSYNEQFF
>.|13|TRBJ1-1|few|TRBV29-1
TGCAGCGCCGCCAGGGGTGGAGACACTGAAGCTTTCTTT
CSAARGGDTEAFF
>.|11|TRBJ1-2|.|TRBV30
TGTGCCTGGAGTAAGGGGGATGGCTACACCTTC
CAWSKGDGYTF
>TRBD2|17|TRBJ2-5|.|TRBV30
TGTGCCTGGGATAAGCGGGAGGGCCCCTTACTCCAAGAGACCCAGTACTTC
CAWDKREGPLLQETQYF
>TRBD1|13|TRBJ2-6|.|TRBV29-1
TGCAGCGTTTGGCAGGGGGCTCAGTCCGTCCTGACTTTC
CSVWQGAQSVLTF
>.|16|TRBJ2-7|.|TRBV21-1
TGTGCCAGCAGCAAAGCTACCGGGACAGTGCCCTACGAGCAGTACTTC
CASSKATGTVPYEQYF
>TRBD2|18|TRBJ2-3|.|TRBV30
TGTGCCTGGAGTTTAGGGACTAGCGGGAGCTCTAGCACAGATACGCAGTATTTT
CAWSLGTSGSSSTDTQYF
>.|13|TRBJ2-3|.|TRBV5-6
TGTGCCAGCAGCCCACAGGGGAGGGATACGCAGTATTTT
CASSPQGRDTQYF